A selection of T cell receptor beta chains follows, all from one sample in a study of T-cell memory formation after mild COVID-19. MiXCR, applied by TCRdb to the 5' RACE reads, yields one record per CDR3 protein. The sample records more than 120,000 distinct CDR3 sequences, approximately 5.7% being singletons. Sequences were obtained from PBMCs or a T cell subset sorted from them (not recorded which). All receptors come from an adult woman who had mild COVID-19 (a few samples of this study predate the infection). Cell type and time point are not known. CDR3s include the opening cysteine and the closing phenylalanine or tryptophan. A D gene is named only where the DNA matches it firmly. The size entry is marked missing in some rows and otherwise reads once, few, many or a size class.

CASSRRDGDSPLHF	TGTGCCAGCAGTCGCCGGGACGGGGATTCACCCCTCCACTTT	TRBJ1-6	NA	many	TRBV7-9
CASRRQETQYF	TGTGCCAGCAGACGACAAGAGACCCAGTACTTC	TRBJ2-5	NA	few	TRBV28
CASTRGLAGEGNTGELFF	TGTGCCAGCACCCGAGGGCTAGCGGGAGAAGGGAACACCGGGGAGCTGTTTTTT	TRBJ2-2	TRBD2	many	TRBV12-3/TRBV12-4
CASSFSTSGSIWSETQYF	TGTGCCAGCAGTTTCTCAACTAGCGGGAGTATCTGGTCGGAGACCCAGTACTTC	TRBJ2-5	TRBD2	many	TRBV12-3/TRBV12-4
CSARETRSQYF	TGCAGTGCTAGAGAAACCCGCTCCCAGTACTTC	TRBJ2-5	NA	few	TRBV20-1
CASSPLSSYEQYF	TGTGCCAGCTCGCCGCTTAGCTCCTACGAGCAGTACTTC	TRBJ2-7	NA	few	TRBV18
CASSPAFQGNEKLFF	TGCGCCAGCAGCCCGGCCTTCCAGGGTAACGAAAAACTGTTTTTT	TRBJ1-4	NA	many	TRBV5-1
CASSPEGWDSEETQYF	TGCGCCAGCAGCCCGGAGGGGTGGGACAGCGAAGAGACCCAGTACTTC	TRBJ2-5	NA	many	TRBV5-1
CASSLGQSYNEQFF	TGCGCCAGCAGCTTGGGCCAGAGCTACAATGAGCAGTTCTTC	TRBJ2-1	NA	many	TRBV5-1
CSARDKREVLAKNIQYF	TGCAGTGCTAGGGATAAGAGGGAGGTGCTAGCCAAAAACATTCAGTACTTC	TRBJ2-4	NA	many	TRBV20-1
CASSGAGGPPETQYF	TGTGCCAGCAGCGGAGCGGGGGGGCCCCCAGAGACCCAGTACTTC	TRBJ2-5	TRBD2	NA	TRBV4-2
CASSQNPFLAYNEQFF	TGCGCCAGCAGCCAAAATCCATTTCTAGCGTACAATGAGCAGTTCTTC	TRBJ2-1	NA	many	TRBV4-3
CASCGVTGELFF	TGTGCCAGCTGTGGGGTCACCGGGGAGCTGTTTTTT	TRBJ2-2	NA	few	TRBV9
CASSPRGGRNEQFF	TGTGCCAGTAGTCCCCGGGGGGGCCGAAATGAGCAGTTCTTC	TRBJ2-1	TRBD2	few	TRBV19
CASSVDPGPNSYEQYF	TGTGCCAGCAGCGTAGATCCGGGACCGAACTCCTACGAGCAGTACTTC	TRBJ2-7	NA	many	TRBV9
CASSIRTKTSGGVGNEQFF	TGTGCCAGTAGTATCCGTACCAAGACTAGCGGGGGTGTGGGCAATGAGCAGTTCTTC	TRBJ2-1	TRBD2	NA	TRBV19
CASSRAGNQPQHF	TGCGCCAGCAGCCGCGCGGGCAATCAGCCCCAGCATTTT	TRBJ1-5	NA	many	TRBV5-1
CASSLQTVNTGELFF	TGTGCCAGCAGTCTTCAGACGGTGAACACCGGGGAGCTGTTTTTT	TRBJ2-2	NA	NA	TRBV27
CASRRGETYGYTF	TGTGCCAGCAGGAGGGGAGAGACCTATGGCTACACCTTC	TRBJ1-2	NA	many	TRBV2
CASSFSGLGSYEQYF	TGTGCCAGCAGTTTTTCGGGACTAGGAAGCTACGAGCAGTACTTC	TRBJ2-7	TRBD2	NA	TRBV12-3/TRBV12-4
CATSSRERQETQYF	TGTGCCACCAGTTCTCGGGAACGACAAGAGACCCAGTACTTC	TRBJ2-5	NA	NA	TRBV24-1
CASGISSGTREAFF	TGTGCCAGCGGTATCTCGAGTGGGACTAGAGAAGCTTTCTTT	TRBJ1-1	NA	many	TRBV7-2
CASSSPDRGRNEQFF	TGCGCCAGCAGCTCCCCCGACAGGGGGAGGAATGAGCAGTTCTTC	TRBJ2-1	TRBD1	NA	TRBV4-1
CASSLGGATITGELFF	TGTGCCAGCAGCTTAGGGGGAGCAACTATCACCGGGGAGCTGTTTTTT	TRBJ2-2	NA	many	TRBV7-2
CASSPSGRAGEDIYF	TGTGCCAGCAGCCCCTCGGGGAGGGCGGGAGAGGATATTTACTTC	TRBJ2-7	TRBD2	many	TRBV7-2
CASSKDRRTEAFF	TGTGCCAGCAGTAAGGACAGGAGGACTGAAGCTTTCTTT	TRBJ1-1	TRBD1	many	TRBV12-3/TRBV12-4
CASSPHKTVNTEAFF	TGCGCCAGCAGCCCTCATAAGACGGTGAACACTGAAGCTTTCTTT	TRBJ1-1	NA	many	TRBV4-1
CASSLGAEPNTEAFF	TGTGCCAGCAGCTTAGGAGCAGAACCAAACACTGAAGCTTTCTTT	TRBJ1-1	NA	few	TRBV7-9
CASSLATGVYNEQFF	TGCGCCAGCAGCTTAGCGACAGGGGTATACAATGAGCAGTTCTTC	TRBJ2-1	TRBD1	many	TRBV5-1
CASSFQGASGETQYF	TGTGCCAGCAGCTTTCAGGGGGCTAGCGGAGAGACCCAGTACTTC	TRBJ2-5	NA	many	TRBV7-2
CASSLARTGRNEQFF	TGTGCCAGCAGTTTAGCGCGGACAGGCCGCAATGAGCAGTTCTTC	TRBJ2-1	TRBD1	NA	TRBV12-3/TRBV12-4
CASSRRGTGELFF	TGTGCCAGCAGCCGGCGGGGGACCGGGGAGCTGTTTTTT	TRBJ2-2	TRBD2	many	TRBV7-9
CASSSPGGSSEENYGYTF	TGTGCCAGCAGCTCCCCAGGGGGAAGCTCGGAGGAGAACTATGGCTACACCTTC	TRBJ1-2	TRBD1	many	TRBV7-3
CSASGSTDTQYF	TGCAGTGCTAGCGGGAGCACAGATACGCAGTATTTT	TRBJ2-3	NA	many	TRBV20-1
CAIGGGGSTDTQYF	TGTGCCATCGGGGGCGGGGGGTCCACAGATACGCAGTATTTT	TRBJ2-3	TRBD2	NA	TRBV12-3/TRBV12-4
CASSLRGRAGATDTQYF	TGTGCCAGCAGCTTAAGGGGGAGAGCGGGAGCGACAGATACGCAGTATTTT	TRBJ2-3	TRBD2	NA	TRBV7-3
CASTTNTDTQYF	TGTGCCAGCACCACCAACACAGATACGCAGTATTTT	TRBJ2-3	NA	few	TRBV25-1
CASSVDTDTQYF	TGTGCCAGCAGCGTGGACACAGATACGCAGTATTTT	TRBJ2-3	NA	many	TRBV7-3
CASARQVDTEAFF	TGTGCCAGTGCCCGACAGGTAGACACTGAAGCTTTCTTT	TRBJ1-1	NA	NA	TRBV19
CATSDLTRGTSGTDTQYF	TGTGCCACCAGTGATTTAACTAGGGGGACTAGCGGCACAGATACGCAGTATTTT	TRBJ2-3	TRBD2	many	TRBV24-1
CASSYGGAVAYEQYF	TGTGCCAGCAGTTATGGGGGGGCTGTGGCCTACGAGCAGTACTTC	TRBJ2-7	NA	many	TRBV6-6
CSVDRKGTDTQYF	TGCAGCGTCGACAGGAAAGGGACAGATACGCAGTATTTT	TRBJ2-3	NA	NA	TRBV29-1
CASSPSGSYIQYF	TGTGCCAGCAGCCCTAGCGGGAGCTACATTCAGTACTTC	TRBJ2-4	TRBD2	few	TRBV12-3/TRBV12-4
CAISGQGTFGYTF	TGTGCCATCAGCGGACAGGGTACTTTTGGCTACACCTTC	TRBJ1-2	TRBD1	many	TRBV10-3
CASSITGGRGYTF	TGTGCCAGCAGTATCACAGGGGGAAGAGGCTACACCTTC	TRBJ1-2	TRBD1	few	TRBV12-3/TRBV12-4
CASSPTGQGANSPLHF	TGTGCCAGCTCCCCCACAGGACAGGGCGCAAATTCACCCCTCCACTTT	TRBJ1-6	TRBD1	NA	TRBV18
CSLRPRNSPLHF	TGCAGTCTTCGCCCTCGGAATTCACCCCTCCACTTT	TRBJ1-6	NA	many	TRBV20-1
CASSTRAGEQYF	TGCGCCAGCAGCACCAGGGCTGGGGAGCAGTACTTC	TRBJ2-7	NA	many	TRBV5-1
CATSGAPGTPGTDTQYF	TGTGCCACCAGCGGAGCGCCGGGAACCCCCGGGACAGATACGCAGTATTTT	TRBJ2-3	NA	NA	TRBV24-1
CASSEAVRSTGYTF	TGTGCCAGCAGTGAAGCAGTTCGGTCTACGGGCTACACCTTC	TRBJ1-2	NA	many	TRBV6-1
CASSPGAGAVETQYF	TGTGCCAGCTCACCCGGAGCGGGAGCGGTGGAGACCCAGTACTTC	TRBJ2-5	TRBD2	many	TRBV18
CASIQQGPGTGELFF	TGTGCCAGTATCCAACAGGGGCCGGGCACCGGGGAGCTGTTTTTT	TRBJ2-2	TRBD1	many	TRBV19
CACARRGQANEKLFF	TGTGCCTGTGCAAGACGGGGACAAGCTAATGAAAAACTGTTTTTT	TRBJ1-4	NA	few	TRBV30
CATSDLWTPGQVLTGELFF	TGTGCCACCAGTGATTTGTGGACCCCGGGACAGGTTCTCACCGGGGAGCTGTTTTTT	TRBJ2-2	TRBD1	many	TRBV24-1